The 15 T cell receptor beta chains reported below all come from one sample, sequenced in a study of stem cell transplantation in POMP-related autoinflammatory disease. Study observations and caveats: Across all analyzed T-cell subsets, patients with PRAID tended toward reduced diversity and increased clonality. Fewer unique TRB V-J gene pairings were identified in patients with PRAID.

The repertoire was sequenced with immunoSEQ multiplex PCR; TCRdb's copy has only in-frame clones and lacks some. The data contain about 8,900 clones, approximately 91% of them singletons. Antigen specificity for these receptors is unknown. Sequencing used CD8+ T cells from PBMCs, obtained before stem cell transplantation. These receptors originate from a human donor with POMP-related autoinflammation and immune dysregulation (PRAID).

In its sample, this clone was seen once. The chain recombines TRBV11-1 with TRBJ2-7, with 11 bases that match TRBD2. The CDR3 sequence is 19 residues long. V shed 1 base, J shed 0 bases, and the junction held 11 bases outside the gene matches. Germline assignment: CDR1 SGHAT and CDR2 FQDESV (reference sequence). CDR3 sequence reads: CASSLVPGLAVTDSYEQYF. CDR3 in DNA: TGTGCCAGCAGCTTAGTACCGGGACTAGCGGTTACCGACTCCTACGAGCAGTACTTC. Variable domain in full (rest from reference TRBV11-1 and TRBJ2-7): EAEVAQSPRYKITEKSQAVAFWCDPISGHATLYWYRQILGQGPELLVQFQDESVVDDSQLPKDRFSAERLKGVDSTLKIQPAELGDSAMYLCASSLVPGLAVTDSYEQYFGPGTRLTVT.

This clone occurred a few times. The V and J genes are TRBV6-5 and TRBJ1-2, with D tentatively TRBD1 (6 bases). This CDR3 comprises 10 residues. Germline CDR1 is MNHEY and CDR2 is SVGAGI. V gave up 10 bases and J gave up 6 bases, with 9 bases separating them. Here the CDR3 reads CATRDNGYTF. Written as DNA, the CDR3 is TGTGCCACCCGGGACAATGGCTACACCTTC.

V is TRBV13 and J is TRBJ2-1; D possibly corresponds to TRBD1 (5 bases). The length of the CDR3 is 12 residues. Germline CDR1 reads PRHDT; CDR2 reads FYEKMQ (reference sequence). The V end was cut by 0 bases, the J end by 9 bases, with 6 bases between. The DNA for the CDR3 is TGTGCCAGCAGCTTAGGCCAGGGTGAGCAGTTCTTC. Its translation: CASSLGQGEQFF.

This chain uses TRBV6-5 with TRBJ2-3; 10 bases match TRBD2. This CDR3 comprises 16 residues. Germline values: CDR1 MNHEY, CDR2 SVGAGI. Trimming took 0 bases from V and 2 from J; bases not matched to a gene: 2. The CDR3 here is CASSYSTSGLTDTQYF. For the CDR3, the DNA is TGTGCCAGCAGTTACTCGACTAGCGGGCTCACAGATACGCAGTATTTT.

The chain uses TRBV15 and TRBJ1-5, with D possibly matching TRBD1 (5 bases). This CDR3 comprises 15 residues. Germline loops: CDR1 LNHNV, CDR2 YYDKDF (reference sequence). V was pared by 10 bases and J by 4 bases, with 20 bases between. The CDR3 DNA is TGTGCCATCGCTGACGTAGGGGTACCGAATCAGCCCCAGCATTTT. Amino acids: CAIADVGVPNQPQHF. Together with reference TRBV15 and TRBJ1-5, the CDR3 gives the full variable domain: DAMVIQNPRYQVTQFGKPVTLSCSQTLNHNVMYWYQQKSSQAPKLLFHYYDKDFNNEADTPDNFQSRRPNTSFCFLDIRSPGLGDTAMYLCAIADVGVPNQPQHFGDGTRLSIL.

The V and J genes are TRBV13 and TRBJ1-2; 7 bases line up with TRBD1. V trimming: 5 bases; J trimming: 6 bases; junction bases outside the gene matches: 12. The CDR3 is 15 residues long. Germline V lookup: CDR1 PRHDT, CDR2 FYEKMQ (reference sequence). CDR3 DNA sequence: TGTGCCAGCAGCATCCTGGACAGGCCGTTGGATGGCTACACCTTC. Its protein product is CASSILDRPLDGYTF. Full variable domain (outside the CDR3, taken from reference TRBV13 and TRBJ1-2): AAGVIQSPRHLIKEKRETATLKCYPIPRHDTVYWYQQGPGQDPQFLISFYEKMQSDKGSIPDRFSAQQFSDYHSELNMSSLELGDSALYFCASSILDRPLDGYTFGSGTRLTVV.

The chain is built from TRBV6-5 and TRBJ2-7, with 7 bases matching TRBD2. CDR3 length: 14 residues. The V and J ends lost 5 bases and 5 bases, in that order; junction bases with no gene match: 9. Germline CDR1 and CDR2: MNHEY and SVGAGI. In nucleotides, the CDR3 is TGTGCCAGCAGTAACCTCGCGGGGGAGCACGAGCAGTACTTC. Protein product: CASSNLAGEHEQYF.

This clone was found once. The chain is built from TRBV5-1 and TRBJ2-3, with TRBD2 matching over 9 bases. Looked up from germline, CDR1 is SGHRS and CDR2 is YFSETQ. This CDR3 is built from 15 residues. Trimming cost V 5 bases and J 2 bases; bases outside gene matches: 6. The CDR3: CASRAGLALTDTQYF. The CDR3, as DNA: TGCGCCAGCAGGGCGGGACTAGCTCTCACAGATACGCAGTATTTT.

This chain's CDR3 is CASSPGTMNTEAFF. Here the CDR3 DNA reads TGTGCCAGTAGCCCCGGGACCATGAACACTGAAGCTTTCTTT. V gene TRBV19 combines with J gene TRBJ1-1; D may be TRBD1 (5 bases). The CDR3 is 14 amino acids. Germline CDR1 LNHDA, CDR2 SQIVND (reference sequence). Trimming removed 6 bases at V and 0 bases at J, with 11 bases between. Full variable domain (remainder filled in from reference TRBV19 and TRBJ1-1): DGGITQSPKYLFRKEGQNVTLSCEQNLNHDAMYWYRQDPGQGLRLIYYSQIVNDFQKGDIAEGYSVSREKKESFPLTVTSAQKNPTAFYLCASSPGTMNTEAFFGQGTRLTVV.

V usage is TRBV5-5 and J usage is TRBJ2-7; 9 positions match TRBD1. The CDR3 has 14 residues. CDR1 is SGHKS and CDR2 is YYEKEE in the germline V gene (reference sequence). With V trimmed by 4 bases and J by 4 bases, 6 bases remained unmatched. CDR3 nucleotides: TGTGCCAGCAGCGGTGACAGGGGGTTTTACGAGCAGTACTTC. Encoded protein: CASSGDRGFYEQYF.

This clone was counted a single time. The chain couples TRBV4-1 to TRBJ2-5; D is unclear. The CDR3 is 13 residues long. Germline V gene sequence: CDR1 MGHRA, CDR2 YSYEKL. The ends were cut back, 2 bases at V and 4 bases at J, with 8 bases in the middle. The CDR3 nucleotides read TGCGCCAGCAGCCAACTATCACGAGAGACCCAGTACTTC. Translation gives CASSQLSRETQYF.

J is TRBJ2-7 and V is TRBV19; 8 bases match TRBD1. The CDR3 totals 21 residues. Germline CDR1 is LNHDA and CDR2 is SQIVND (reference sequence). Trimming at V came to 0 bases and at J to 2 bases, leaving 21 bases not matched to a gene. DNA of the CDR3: TGTGCCAGTAGTATAGATGAGGAGGTCGGGGGACAGGCACCTTTAACCTACGAGCAGTACTTC. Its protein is CASSIDEEVGGQAPLTYEQYF.

The CDR3 is CASSRDRNNQPQHF. CDR3 coding DNA: TGCGCCAGCAGTAGAGACAGGAATAATCAGCCCCAGCATTTT. The chain links TRBV10-2 to TRBJ1-5; D may be TRBD1 (6 bases). The germline V and J ends were trimmed by 5 bases and 4 bases, with 12 bases remaining between them. This CDR3 spans 14 amino acids. From germline, CDR1 is WSHSY and CDR2 SAAADI.

The CDR3 sequence is CASSLRQGIYEQYF. As DNA, the CDR3 is TGTGCCAGCAGCCTAAGACAGGGTATATACGAGCAGTACTTC. V is TRBV4-2 and J is TRBJ2-7, with 7 nucleotides matching TRBD1. Germline trimming cut 4 bases from V and 4 bases from J; bases unmatched to any gene: 7. Germline V CDR1 and CDR2: LGHNA, YNFKEQ. The CDR3 covers 14 residues.

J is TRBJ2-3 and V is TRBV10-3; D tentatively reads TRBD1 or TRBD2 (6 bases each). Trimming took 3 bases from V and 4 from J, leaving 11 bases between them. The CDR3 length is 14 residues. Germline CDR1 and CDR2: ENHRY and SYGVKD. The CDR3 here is CAISDRGRADTQYF. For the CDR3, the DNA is TGTGCCATCAGTGACCGGGGGCGCGCAGATACGCAGTATTTT.